This entry lists 4 T cell receptor beta chains sequenced from one sample in a study of T cells in Graves' hyperthyroidism and ophthalmopathy. Amplified regions were TCR beta CDR3 sequences from RNA transcripts. The HTBI set primed first-round TCR CDR3 RT-PCR. TCRdb independently ran MiXCR on the multiplex PCR reads; one entry per CDR3 protein. The table shows 350,000 to 400,000 distinct CDR3 sequences, with 15% occurring only once. Sequencing used blood. All receptors come from a woman aged 25 to 45 with Graves' hyperthyroidism.

The table lists this clonotype with a few counts. The chain employs TRBV4-2 and TRBJ1-2, with a possible D match to TRBD1 (6 bases). CDR1 LGHNA and CDR2 YNFKEQ come from the germline V gene. V lost 4 bases and J lost 3, with 15 bases in between. CDR3 length: 15 amino acids. Written as DNA, the CDR3 is TGTGCCAGCAGCCCGGGGGGGGGGGCCCACTATGGCTACACCTTC. Its translation: CASSPGGGAHYGYTF.

This clonotype was counted many times. The V and J genes are TRBV13 and TRBJ2-7; D may be TRBD1 or TRBD2 (6 bases each). This CDR3 comprises 15 residues. The V end lost 3 bases, the J end lost 3 bases, and 15 bases lay between the germline ends. The germline CDR1 and CDR2 sequences are PRHDT and FYEKMQ (reference sequence). The CDR3 nucleotides read TGTGCCAGCAGCTTTGGAGGGGGTCCCTTCTACGAGCAGTACTTC. This gives the protein CASSFGGGPFYEQYF.

This clonotype was seen more than once but under ten times. CDR3: CSAHGPRQGAAIDIQYF. The CDR3 nucleotides are TGCAGTGCCCACGGACCAAGACAGGGGGCGGCTATTGACATTCAGTACTTC. This chain links TRBV20-1 with TRBJ2-4; 10 bases fit TRBD1. Trimming took 6 bases from V and 8 from J; bases not matched to a gene: 19. This CDR3 comprises 17 residues. The germline V gene has CDR1 DFQATT and CDR2 SNEGSKA (reference sequence).

This clonotype was recorded a few times. This rearrangement joins TRBV20-1 to TRBJ1-4; 7 nucleotides agree with TRBD1. Germline V gene sequence: CDR1 DFQATT, CDR2 SNEGSKA (reference sequence). Trimming cost V 5 bases and J 7 bases; bases outside gene matches: 7. The CDR3 runs to 13 residues. DNA for the CDR3: TGCAGTGCTCCACGACAGGGTGTTGAAAAACTGTTTTTT. This gives the protein CSAPRQGVEKLFF.